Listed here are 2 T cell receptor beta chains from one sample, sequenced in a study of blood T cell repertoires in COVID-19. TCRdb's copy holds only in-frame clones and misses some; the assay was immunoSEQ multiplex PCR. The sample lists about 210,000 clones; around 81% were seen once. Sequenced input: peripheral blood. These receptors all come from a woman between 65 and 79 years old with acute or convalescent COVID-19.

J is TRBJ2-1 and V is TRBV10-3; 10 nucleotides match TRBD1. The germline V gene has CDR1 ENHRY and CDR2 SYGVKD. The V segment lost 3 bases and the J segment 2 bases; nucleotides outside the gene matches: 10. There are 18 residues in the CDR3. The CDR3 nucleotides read TGTGCCATCAGTGACCCGAGGATGACAGGGGGCGCCTACAATGAGCAGTTCTTC. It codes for CAISDPRMTGGAYNEQFF.

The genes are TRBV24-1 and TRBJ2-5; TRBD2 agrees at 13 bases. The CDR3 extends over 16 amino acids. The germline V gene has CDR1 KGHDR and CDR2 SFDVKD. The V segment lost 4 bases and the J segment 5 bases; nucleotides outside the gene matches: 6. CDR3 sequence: CATSDDLTSGGETQYF. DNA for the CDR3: TGTGCCACCAGTGACGACTTGACTAGCGGGGGGGAGACCCAGTACTTC.